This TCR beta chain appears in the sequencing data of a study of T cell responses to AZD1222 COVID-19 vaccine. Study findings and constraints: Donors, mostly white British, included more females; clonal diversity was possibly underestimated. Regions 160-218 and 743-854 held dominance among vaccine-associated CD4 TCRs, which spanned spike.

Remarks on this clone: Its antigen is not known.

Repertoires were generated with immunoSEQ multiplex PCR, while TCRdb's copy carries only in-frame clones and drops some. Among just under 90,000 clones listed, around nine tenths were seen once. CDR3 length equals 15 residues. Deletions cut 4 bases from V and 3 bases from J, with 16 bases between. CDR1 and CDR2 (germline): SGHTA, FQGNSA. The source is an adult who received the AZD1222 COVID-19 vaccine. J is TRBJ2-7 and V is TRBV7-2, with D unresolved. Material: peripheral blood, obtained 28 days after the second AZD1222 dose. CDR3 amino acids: CASSSGIVILYEQYF. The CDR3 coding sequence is TGTGCCAGCAGCTCCGGCATAGTGATACTCTACGAGCAGTACTTC.